The 29 T cell receptor beta chains reported below all come from one sample, sequenced in a study of blood T cell repertoires in COVID-19. Assay: immunoSEQ multiplex PCR; the TCRdb copy retains only in-frame clones and omits some. The sample contains 95,000 to 150,000 clones, approximately 74% of which appear only once. The material sequenced was peripheral blood. These receptors all come from a man aged 55 to 70 with acute or convalescent COVID-19.

The chain links TRBV12-5 to TRBJ2-7; perhaps TRBD1 as D (5 bases). The CDR3 is made up of 14 amino acids. V was cut by 1 base and J by 2 bases, with 9 bases left in between. CDR1 and CDR2 (germline): LGHNT, FRNRAP. This CDR3 reads CASGLGRAPYEQYF. DNA of the CDR3: TGTGCTAGTGGTTTGGGCAGGGCTCCCTACGAGCAGTACTTC.

This clone was seen once. The chain has TRBV28 and TRBJ1-4; no firm D call. CDR1 is MDHEN and CDR2 is SYDVKM in the germline V gene. CDR3 size: 12 residues. Between the trimmed V and J ends, which lost 3 bases and 14 bases, there was a span of 13 bases. The CDR3 sequence: CASSLRSGGLFF. Written as DNA, the CDR3 is TGTGCCAGCAGTTTGCGCTCGGGTGGGCTGTTTTTT.

The chain couples TRBV6-5 to TRBJ2-1, with 7 positions matching TRBD2. This CDR3 comprises 13 residues. Germline loops: CDR1 MNHEY, CDR2 SVGAGI. Trimming at V came to 6 bases and at J to 10 bases, leaving 9 bases not matched to a gene. The CDR3 region is CASRGTTLNEQFF. As DNA, the CDR3 is TGTGCCAGCAGGGGGACTACCCTCAACGAGCAGTTCTTC.

V gene TRBV19 combines with J gene TRBJ1-2, with 12 nucleotides matching TRBD1. V lost 7 bases, J lost 3 bases, and 9 bases stayed unmatched. The CDR3 contains 16 residues. CDR1 is LNHDA and CDR2 is SQIVND in the germline V gene (reference sequence). The CDR3 loop is CASTKAGTGGYYGYTF. The CDR3 bases are TGTGCCAGTACCAAGGCCGGGACAGGGGGCTACTATGGCTACACCTTC.

The chain has TRBV30 and TRBJ2-7, with 10 bases aligning to TRBD1. CDR3 length: 13 amino acids. The junction had 8 bases not matched to a gene; V was cut back by 3 bases and J by 9 bases. The V gene's germline CDR1 is GTSNPN and CDR2 SVGIG (reference sequence). In DNA form, the CDR3 reads TGTGCCTGGAGGACAGGGGGCGTCTCAGGGCAGTACTTC. It yields the protein CAWRTGGVSGQYF.

The rearrangement uses TRBV6-5 and TRBJ2-3, with 12 bases that match TRBD2. Germline assignment: CDR1 MNHEY and CDR2 SVGAGI. The CDR3 length is 16 residues. V was clipped by 1 base and J by 5 bases; unmatched bases: 4. The chain's CDR3 is CASSYFLAGGQDTQYF. In DNA, the CDR3 is TGTGCCAGCAGTTACTTTCTAGCGGGAGGGCAAGATACGCAGTATTTT.

This sequence joins TRBV6-5 and TRBJ2-2; 10 bases line up with TRBD2. With 7 bases clipped from V and 7 bases from J, the junction kept 6 bases outside the gene matches. This CDR3 has 14 residues. The germline gives CDR1 MNHEY, CDR2 SVGAGI. The DNA for the CDR3 is TGTGCCAGCACCTTAGCGGGAGGTGTCGGGGAGCTGTTTTTT. Translating it yields CASTLAGGVGELFF.

The rearrangement uses TRBV7-2 and TRBJ2-3, with 8 nucleotides matching TRBD2. V lost 1 base, J lost 0 bases, and 6 bases stayed unmatched. The germline V gene encodes CDR1 SGHTA and CDR2 FQGNSA. The CDR3 loop spans 17 amino acids. CDR3 in DNA: TGTGCCAGCAGCTTAGTCGGTAGCGGGGCCAGCACAGATACGCAGTATTTT. This codes for CASSLVGSGASTDTQYF.

The chain links TRBV9 to TRBJ1-3; tentatively, D is TRBD1 (5 bases). This CDR3 spans 14 amino acids. From germline, CDR1 is SGDLS and CDR2 YYNGEE. V was cut by 4 bases and J by 4 bases, with 12 bases left in between. CDR3 loop: CASSLQAAGNTIYF. DNA for the CDR3: TGTGCCAGCAGCTTACAGGCGGCAGGAAACACCATATATTTT.

This chain links TRBV6-2 or TRBV6-3 with TRBJ1-1, with TRBD1 matching over 7 bases. Germline V gene sequence: CDR1 MNHEY, CDR2 SVGEGT. The V gene end was trimmed by 5 bases and the J gene end by 4 bases; junction bases not matched to a gene: 4. The CDR3 extends over 13 amino acids. The CDR3 coding sequence is TGTGCCAGCAGTAGACAGGGTTTCACTGAAGCTTTCTTT. Protein product: CASSRQGFTEAFF.

In this sample, this clone turned up many times. This sequence joins TRBV6-4 and TRBJ2-7; TRBD1 might be the D (5 bases). Germline CDR1 is MRHNA and CDR2 is SNTAGT. Trimming pared 0 bases from V and 0 bases from J, leaving 15 bases between. This CDR3 is built from 17 residues. Here the CDR3 DNA reads TGTGCCAGCAGTGACTCCCGTAAGGGGCAGAGCTCCTACGAGCAGTACTTC. Protein sequence: CASSDSRKGQSSYEQYF.

The chain uses TRBV7-8 and TRBJ1-1, with TRBD1 identical over 7 bases. Germline V gives CDR1 SGHVS, CDR2 FQNEAQ. CDR3 length equals 15 residues. J gave up 3 bases and V 5 bases, and 9 bases lay outside the gene matches. The CDR3 DNA is TGTGCCAGCAGCGTACAGGGACAGATGTACACTGAAGCTTTCTTT. Translating gives CASSVQGQMYTEAFF.

This chain links TRBV7-2 with TRBJ2-1; D gene ambiguous. V dropped 5 bases and J dropped 7 bases, with 9 bases sitting between them. CDR1 is SGHTA, CDR2 FQGNSA, per germline. This CDR3 is 12 amino acids long. This chain's CDR3 is CASSRARNEQFF. CDR3 bases: TGTGCCAGCAGCCGCGCGCGTAATGAGCAGTTCTTC.

A few counts support this clone. The DNA of the CDR3 is TGTGCCAGCAGTTTGACAGGGGTACATGGCTACACCTTC. Translating gives CASSLTGVHGYTF. The chain uses TRBV2 and TRBJ1-2; 8 bases match TRBD1. The CDR3 contains 13 residues. V trimming: 5 bases; J trimming: 6 bases; junction bases outside the gene matches: 5. Germline lookup yields CDR1 SNHLY and CDR2 FYNNEI.

This sequence joins TRBV2 and TRBJ2-2; the match to TRBD2 covers 7 bases. Germline V gene lookup returns CDR1 SNHLY and CDR2 FYNNEI. This CDR3 has 15 amino acids. J was trimmed by 4 bases and V by 3 bases; bases with no gene match: 5. The CDR3 bases are TGTGCCAGCAGTGATCGGCTAGCGGTCACCGGGGAGCTGTTTTTT. Protein sequence: CASSDRLAVTGELFF.

The gene calls are TRBV6-5 and TRBJ1-2; D perhaps matches TRBD1 (5 bases). V was shortened by 2 bases and J by 8 bases, with 12 bases between the two germline ends. This CDR3 is built from 13 residues. CDR1 and CDR2 (germline): MNHEY, SVGAGI. This CDR3 reads CASSYLGGRGYTF. In nucleotides, the CDR3 is TGTGCCAGCAGTTACCTGGGGGGGAGAGGCTACACCTTC.

CDR3 sequence reads: CASRTTGGNGYTF. The CDR3 nucleotides are TGTGCCAGCAGAACCACAGGGGGTAATGGCTACACCTTC. The rearrangement links TRBV27 to TRBJ1-2; 8 nucleotides align to TRBD1. Germline CDR1 and CDR2: MNHEY and SMNVEV (reference sequence). CDR3 length: 13 residues. Trimming cost V 6 bases and J 6 bases; bases outside gene matches: 6.

Turning to this clone: This specimen includes other DNA sequences encoding the same CDR3. The rearrangement uses TRBV7-3 and TRBJ1-1, with D uncertain. This CDR3 has 13 amino acids. Germline CDR1 and CDR2: SGHTA and FQGTGA. The V end was cut by 2 bases, the J end by 1 base, with 5 bases between. CDR3: CASSLQENTEAFF. CDR3 DNA: TGTGCCAGCAGCTTACAGGAGAACACTGAAGCTTTCTTT.

V gene TRBV7-9 combines with J gene TRBJ1-4, with D unresolved. Trimming shortened V by 2 bases and J by 8 bases, and 12 bases separated the two germline ends. Germline assignment: CDR1 SEHNR and CDR2 FQNEAQ (reference sequence). CDR3 size: 14 residues. The DNA for the CDR3 is TGTGCCAGCAGCTTACTAACAGATGGGGAAAAACTGTTTTTT. This sequence encodes CASSLLTDGEKLFF.

This chain links TRBV10-3 with TRBJ2-1, with 13 positions matching TRBD2. CDR1 ENHRY and CDR2 SYGVKD come from the germline V gene. V lost 4 bases, J lost 0 bases, and 6 bases stayed unmatched. The CDR3 runs 18 residues. The CDR3 loop is CAISGTSGGFSSYNEQFF. CDR3 in DNA: TGTGCCATCAGTGGGACTAGCGGGGGTTTTAGCTCCTACAATGAGCAGTTCTTC.

The chain carries TRBV2 and TRBJ2-3; 15 bases match TRBD2. Germline lookup yields CDR1 SNHLY and CDR2 FYNNEI. V lost 7 bases, J lost 7 bases, and 6 bases stayed unmatched. The CDR3 consists of 15 residues. For the CDR3, the DNA is TGTGCCAGCAAAGAGGGACTAGCGGGGGGTTATACGCAGTATTTT. It yields the protein CASKEGLAGGYTQYF.

This clone was counted only a few times. The rearrangement links TRBV5-4 to TRBJ2-1; maybe TRBD2 (5 bases). CDR1 is SGHNT, CDR2 YYREEE, per germline (reference sequence). This CDR3 has 13 residues. The V end was cut by 3 bases, the J end by 5 bases, with 9 bases between. In nucleotides, the CDR3 is TGTGCCAGCAGCTCGGACTGGAACAATGAGCAGTTCTTC. This codes for CASSSDWNNEQFF.

V gene TRBV4-2 combines with J gene TRBJ2-3; D is undetermined. Germline V gives CDR1 LGHNA, CDR2 YNFKEQ. The CDR3 is 13 residues long. Trimming pared 0 bases from V and 3 bases from J, leaving 4 bases between. The CDR3 region is CASSQDLTDTQYF. The DNA of the CDR3 is TGTGCCAGCAGCCAAGATCTTACAGATACGCAGTATTTT.

The J gene is TRBJ1-2, the V gene TRBV6-5; 7 nucleotides match TRBD1. Germline trimming cut 4 bases from V and 3 bases from J; bases unmatched to any gene: 2. Germline V gene data show CDR1 as MNHEY and CDR2 as SVGAGI. The CDR3 loop spans 13 amino acids. CDR3 coding DNA: TGTGCCAGCAGTTTTGACAGGGACTATGGCTACACCTTC. This translates into CASSFDRDYGYTF.

The rearrangement uses TRBV5-1 and TRBJ2-1; TRBD2 aligns across 9 bases. The length of the CDR3 is 15 residues. J gave up 4 bases and V 2 bases, and 4 bases lay outside the gene matches. Germline CDR1 SGHRS, CDR2 YFSETQ. CDR3 region: CASSFGTSRYNEQFF. The CDR3 nucleotides read TGCGCCAGCAGCTTCGGGACTAGCAGATACAATGAGCAGTTCTTC.

This clone showed up just a few times. The chain uses TRBV24-1 and TRBJ2-5; TRBD1 matches at 7 bases. The CDR3 extends over 15 amino acids. Germline V gene data show CDR1 as KGHDR and CDR2 as SFDVKD. Trimming took 3 bases from V and 3 from J; bases not matched to a gene: 6. The CDR3 loop reads CATSDRTGPKETQYF. The CDR3 DNA reads as TGTGCCACCAGTGATAGGACAGGTCCGAAAGAGACCCAGTACTTC.

Written as DNA, the CDR3 is TGTGCCTGCAAACCGGGTCACAATCAGCCCCAGCATTTT. It is translated as CACKPGHNQPQHF. The chain combines TRBV19 with TRBJ1-5; D is undetermined. The V end was cut by 11 bases, the J end by 3 bases, with 14 bases between. This CDR3 is built from 13 residues. CDR1 is LNHDA, CDR2 SQIVND, per germline (reference sequence).

The gene calls are TRBV27 and TRBJ1-1; no clear D gene. The CDR3 loop spans 13 amino acids. Germline V gene data show CDR1 as MNHEY and CDR2 as SMNVEV (reference sequence). Trimming shortened V by 4 bases and J by 1 base, and 7 bases separated the two germline ends. CDR3 nucleotides: TGTGCCAGCAGTTCTCAGTGGAACACTGAAGCTTTCTTT. Translation: CASSSQWNTEAFF.

This clone showed up just a few times. At one boundary the junction diverges from the germline segment, which might be a read error. The chain recombines TRBV12-3 or TRBV12-4 with TRBJ1-6, with D maybe TRBD1 (5 bases). The CDR3 runs to 13 residues. The CDR3 DNA reads as TGTGCCAGCAGTGTGGACAATAACTCACCCCTCCACTTT. Its protein is CASSVDNNSPLHF.